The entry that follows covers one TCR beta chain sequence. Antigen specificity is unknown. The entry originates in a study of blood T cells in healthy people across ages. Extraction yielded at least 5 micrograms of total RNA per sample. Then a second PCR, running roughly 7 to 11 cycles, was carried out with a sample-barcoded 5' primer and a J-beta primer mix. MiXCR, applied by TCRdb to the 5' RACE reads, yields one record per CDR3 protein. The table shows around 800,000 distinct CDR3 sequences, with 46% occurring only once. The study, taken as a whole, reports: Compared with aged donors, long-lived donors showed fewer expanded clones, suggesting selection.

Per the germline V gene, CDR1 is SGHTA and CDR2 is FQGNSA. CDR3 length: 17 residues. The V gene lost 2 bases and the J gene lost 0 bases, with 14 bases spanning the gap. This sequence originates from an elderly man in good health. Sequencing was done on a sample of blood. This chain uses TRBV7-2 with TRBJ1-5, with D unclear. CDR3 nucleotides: TGTGCCAGCAGCTTACGAATCGGGATGGATAGCAATCAGCCCCAGCATTTT. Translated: CASSLRIGMDSNQPQHF.